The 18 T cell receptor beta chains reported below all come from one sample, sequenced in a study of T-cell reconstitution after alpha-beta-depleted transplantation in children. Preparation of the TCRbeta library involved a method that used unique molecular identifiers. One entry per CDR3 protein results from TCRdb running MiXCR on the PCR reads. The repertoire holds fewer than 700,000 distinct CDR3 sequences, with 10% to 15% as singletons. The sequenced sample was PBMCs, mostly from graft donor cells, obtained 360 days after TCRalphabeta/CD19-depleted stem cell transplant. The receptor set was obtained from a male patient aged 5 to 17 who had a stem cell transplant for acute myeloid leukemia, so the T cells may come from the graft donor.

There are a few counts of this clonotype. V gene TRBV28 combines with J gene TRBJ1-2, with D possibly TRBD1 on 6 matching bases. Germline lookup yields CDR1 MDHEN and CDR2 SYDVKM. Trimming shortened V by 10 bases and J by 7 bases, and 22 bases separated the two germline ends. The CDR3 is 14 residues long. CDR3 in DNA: TGTGCCATCATTAAGGGAGGGGGGGAAGGTGGCTACACCTTC. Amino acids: CAIIKGGGEGGYTF.

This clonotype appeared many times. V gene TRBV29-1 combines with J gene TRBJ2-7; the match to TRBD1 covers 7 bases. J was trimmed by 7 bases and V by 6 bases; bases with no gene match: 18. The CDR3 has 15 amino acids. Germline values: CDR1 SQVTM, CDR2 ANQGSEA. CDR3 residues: CSVLESLTGLREQYF. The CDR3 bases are TGCAGCGTCCTCGAATCCCTGACAGGGTTGAGGGAGCAGTACTTC.

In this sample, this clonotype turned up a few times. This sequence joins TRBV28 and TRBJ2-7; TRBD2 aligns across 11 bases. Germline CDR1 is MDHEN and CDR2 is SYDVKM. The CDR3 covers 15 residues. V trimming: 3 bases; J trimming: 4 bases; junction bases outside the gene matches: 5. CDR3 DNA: TGTGCCAGCAGTTTTAGACTAGCGGGATTTTACGAGCAGTACTTC. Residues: CASSFRLAGFYEQYF.

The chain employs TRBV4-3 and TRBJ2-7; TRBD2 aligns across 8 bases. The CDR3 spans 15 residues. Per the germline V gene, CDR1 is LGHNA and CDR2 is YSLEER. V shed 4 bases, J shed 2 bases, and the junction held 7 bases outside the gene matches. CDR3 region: CASSPVIAGTYEQYF. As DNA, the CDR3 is TGCGCCAGCAGCCCCGTAATAGCGGGGACCTACGAGCAGTACTTC.

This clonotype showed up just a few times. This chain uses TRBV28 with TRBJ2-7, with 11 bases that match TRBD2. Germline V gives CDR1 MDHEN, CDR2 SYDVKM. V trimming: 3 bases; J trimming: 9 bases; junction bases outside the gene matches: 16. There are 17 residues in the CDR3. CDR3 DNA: TGTGCCAGCAGTTTCGTTCTAGCGGGAGGAGGGACCCTAAGGCAGTACTTC. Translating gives CASSFVLAGGGTLRQYF.

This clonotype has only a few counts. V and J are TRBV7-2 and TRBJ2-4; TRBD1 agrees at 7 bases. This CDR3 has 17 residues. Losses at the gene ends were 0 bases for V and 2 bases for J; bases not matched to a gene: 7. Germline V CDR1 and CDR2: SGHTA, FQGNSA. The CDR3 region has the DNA TGTGCCAGCAGCTTAGCTCGGACAGGCCCCTCCAAAAACATTCAGTACTTC. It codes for CASSLARTGPSKNIQYF.

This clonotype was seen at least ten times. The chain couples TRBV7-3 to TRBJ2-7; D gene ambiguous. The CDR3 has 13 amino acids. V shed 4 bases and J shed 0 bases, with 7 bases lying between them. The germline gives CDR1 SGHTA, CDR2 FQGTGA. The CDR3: CASSSVPSYEQYF. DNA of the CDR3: TGTGCCAGCAGCTCCGTGCCCTCCTACGAGCAGTACTTC.

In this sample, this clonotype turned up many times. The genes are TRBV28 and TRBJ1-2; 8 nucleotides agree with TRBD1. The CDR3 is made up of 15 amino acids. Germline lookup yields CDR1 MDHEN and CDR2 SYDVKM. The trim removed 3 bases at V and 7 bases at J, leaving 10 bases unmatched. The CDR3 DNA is TGTGCCAGCAGTTTGTACCGGACAGGGATCGGTGGCTACACCTTC. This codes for CASSLYRTGIGGYTF.

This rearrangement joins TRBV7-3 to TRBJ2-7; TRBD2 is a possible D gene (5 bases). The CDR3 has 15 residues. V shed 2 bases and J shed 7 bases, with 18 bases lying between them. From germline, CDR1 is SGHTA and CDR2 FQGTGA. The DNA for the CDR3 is TGTGCCAGCAGCTTACTGGGCTCCTCCCGGGGTGAGCAGTACTTC. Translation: CASSLLGSSRGEQYF.

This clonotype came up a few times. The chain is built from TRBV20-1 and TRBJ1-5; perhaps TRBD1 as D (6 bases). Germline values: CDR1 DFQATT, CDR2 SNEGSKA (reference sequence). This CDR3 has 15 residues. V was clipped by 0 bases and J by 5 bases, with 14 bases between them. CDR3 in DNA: TGCAGTGCTAGAGAGGGGCAGGGGAAGTATCAGCCCCAGCATTTT. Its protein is CSAREGQGKYQPQHF.

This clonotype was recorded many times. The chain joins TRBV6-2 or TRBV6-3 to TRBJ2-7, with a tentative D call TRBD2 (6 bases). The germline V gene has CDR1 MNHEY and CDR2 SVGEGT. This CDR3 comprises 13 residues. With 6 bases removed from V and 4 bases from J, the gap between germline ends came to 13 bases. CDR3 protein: CASRFRERYEQYF. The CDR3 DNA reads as TGTGCCAGCAGGTTCCGGGAGAGATACGAGCAGTACTTC.

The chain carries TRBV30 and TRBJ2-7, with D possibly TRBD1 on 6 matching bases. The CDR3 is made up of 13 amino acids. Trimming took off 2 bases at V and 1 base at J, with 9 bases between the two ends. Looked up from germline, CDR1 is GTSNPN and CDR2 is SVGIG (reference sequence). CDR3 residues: CAWSKGHSYEQYF. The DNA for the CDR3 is TGTGCCTGGAGTAAGGGACATTCCTACGAGCAGTACTTC.

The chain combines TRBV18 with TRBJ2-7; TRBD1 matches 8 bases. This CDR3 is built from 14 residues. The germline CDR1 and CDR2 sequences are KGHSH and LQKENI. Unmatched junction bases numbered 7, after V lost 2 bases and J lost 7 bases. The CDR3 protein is CASSPETGEVEQYF. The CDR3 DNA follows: TGTGCCAGCTCACCAGAGACAGGGGAGGTGGAGCAGTACTTC.

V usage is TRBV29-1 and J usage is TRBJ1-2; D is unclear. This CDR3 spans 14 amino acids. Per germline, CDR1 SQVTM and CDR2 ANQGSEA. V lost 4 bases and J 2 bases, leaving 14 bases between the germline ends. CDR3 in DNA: TGCAGCGTTGCCACGCGGTTAGGGAACTATGGCTACACCTTC. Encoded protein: CSVATRLGNYGYTF.

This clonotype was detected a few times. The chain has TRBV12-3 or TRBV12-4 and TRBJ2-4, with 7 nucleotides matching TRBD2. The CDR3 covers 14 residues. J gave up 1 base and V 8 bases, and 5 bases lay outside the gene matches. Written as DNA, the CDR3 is TGTGCCAGCGGGTACGGGGGGGCCAAAAACATTCAGTACTTC. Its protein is CASGYGGAKNIQYF.

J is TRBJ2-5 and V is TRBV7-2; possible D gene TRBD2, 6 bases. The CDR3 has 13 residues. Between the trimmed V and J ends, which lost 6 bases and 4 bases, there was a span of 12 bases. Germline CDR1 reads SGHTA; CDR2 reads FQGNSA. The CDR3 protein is CASSRGLLETQYF. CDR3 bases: TGTGCCAGCAGTCGGGGACTCTTAGAGACCCAGTACTTC.

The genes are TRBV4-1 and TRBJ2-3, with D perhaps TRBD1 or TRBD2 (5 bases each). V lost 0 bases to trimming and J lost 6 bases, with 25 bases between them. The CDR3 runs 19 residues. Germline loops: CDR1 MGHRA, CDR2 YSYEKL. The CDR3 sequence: CASSQEESGLNDEGDTQYF. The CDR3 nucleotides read TGCGCCAGCAGCCAAGAAGAGAGCGGTTTAAACGATGAGGGGGATACGCAGTATTTT.

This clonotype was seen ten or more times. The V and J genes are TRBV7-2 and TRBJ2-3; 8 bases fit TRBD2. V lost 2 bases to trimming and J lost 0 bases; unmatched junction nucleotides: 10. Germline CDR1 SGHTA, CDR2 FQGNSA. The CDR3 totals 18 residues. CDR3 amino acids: CASSLRLAGRISTDTQYF. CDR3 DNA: TGTGCCAGCAGCTTAAGGCTAGCGGGCCGGATTAGCACAGATACGCAGTATTTT.